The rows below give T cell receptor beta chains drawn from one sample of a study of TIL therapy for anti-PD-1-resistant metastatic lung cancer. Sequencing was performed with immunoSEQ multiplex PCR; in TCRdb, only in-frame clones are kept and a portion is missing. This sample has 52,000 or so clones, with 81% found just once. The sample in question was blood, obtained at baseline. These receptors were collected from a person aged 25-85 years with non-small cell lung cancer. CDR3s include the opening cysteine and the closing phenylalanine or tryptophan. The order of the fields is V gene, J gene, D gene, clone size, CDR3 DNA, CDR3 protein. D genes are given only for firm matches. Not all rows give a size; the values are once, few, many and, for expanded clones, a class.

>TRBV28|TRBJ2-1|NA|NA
TGTGCCAGCAGTTTATCGTGGGCGGGGCGATACAATGAGCAGTTCTTC
CASSLSWAGRYNEQFF
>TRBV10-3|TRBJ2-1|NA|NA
TGTGCCATCGGCCGGGATTACAATGAGCAGTTCTTC
CAIGRDYNEQFF
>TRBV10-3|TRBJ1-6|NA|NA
TGTGCCATCAGTGTTTCAGGGACGGTGGATTCACCCCTCCACTTT
CAISVSGTVDSPLHF
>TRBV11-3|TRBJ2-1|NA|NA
TGTGCCAGCAGCTTGGCGGGACTGAATGAGCAGTTCTTC
CASSLAGLNEQFF
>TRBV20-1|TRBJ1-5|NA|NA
TGCAGTGCTAGTGGCCATAGCGATCAGCCCCAGCATTTT
CSASGHSDQPQHF
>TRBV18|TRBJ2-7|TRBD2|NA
TGTGCCAGCTCACGACTAGCGGGAGAAGGGGAGCAGTACTTC
CASSRLAGEGEQYF
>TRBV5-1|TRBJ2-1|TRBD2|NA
TGCGCCAGCAGCCCCCTCCAGCTTAGCGGGGGAGACTACAATGAGCAGTTCTTC
CASSPLQLSGGDYNEQFF
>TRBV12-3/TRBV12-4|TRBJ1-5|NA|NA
TGTGCCAGCAGTGCATATAGCAATCAGCCCCAGCATTTT
CASSAYSNQPQHF
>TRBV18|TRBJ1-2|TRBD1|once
TGTGCCAGCTCACCGGCGGTAGGGGGCGGTTACGGCTACACCTTC
CASSPAVGGGYGYTF
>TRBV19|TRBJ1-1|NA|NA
TGTGCCAGTAGTGCCGAGGGGGTGAACACTGAAGCTTTCTTT
CASSAEGVNTEAFF
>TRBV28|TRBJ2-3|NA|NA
TGTGCCAGCAGTTCCCGGACGGCCTTCGAGTTGAATACGCAGTATTTT
CASSSRTAFELNTQYF
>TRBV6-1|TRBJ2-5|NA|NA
TGTGCCAGCAGTGAGCATCAGGGTCAAGAGACCCAGTACTTC
CASSEHQGQETQYF
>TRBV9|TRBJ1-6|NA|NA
TGTGCCAGCAGCCCGGGGGGGGCCCGGGAATCACCCCTCCACTTT
CASSPGGARESPLHF
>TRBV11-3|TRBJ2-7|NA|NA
TGTGCCAGCAGCTTAGATCAAGGGGCGGGCCGCGAGCAGTACTTC
CASSLDQGAGREQYF
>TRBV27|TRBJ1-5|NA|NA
TGTGCCAGCAGTCATTTGGCCCCCCACGGGCTTTATAGCAATCAGCCCCAGCATTTT
CASSHLAPHGLYSNQPQHF
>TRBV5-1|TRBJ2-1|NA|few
TGCGCCAGCAGCCCAGGACAATTAACTAACGATGAGCAGTTCTTC
CASSPGQLTNDEQFF
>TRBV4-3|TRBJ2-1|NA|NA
TGCGCCAGCAGCCAAGAAGGACGGCGCGAGGGTCGGCAGTTCTTC
CASSQEGRREGRQFF
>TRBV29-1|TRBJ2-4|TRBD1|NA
TGCAGCGTTGAAGTAGCGTCGCTCGTCGCGGACAGGGTTGATGTCTTTCAGTACTTC
CSVEVASLVADRVDVFQYF
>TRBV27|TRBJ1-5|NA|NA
TGTGCCAGCAGGGGGCTGGGGGCCGAGGTTCAGCCCCAGCATTTT
CASRGLGAEVQPQHF
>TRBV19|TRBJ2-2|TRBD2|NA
TGTGCCAGTAGTGGCAATCCCGGGACTAGCGGCTCCTTCGGGGAGCTGTTTTTT
CASSGNPGTSGSFGELFF
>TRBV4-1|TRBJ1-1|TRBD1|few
TGCGCCAGCAGCTTCCGACAGGGGGCTCCAAGGACTGAAGCTTTCTTT
CASSFRQGAPRTEAFF
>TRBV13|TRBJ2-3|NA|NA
TGTGCCAGCAGCGTCCGGAGGGCGCCCACAGATACGCAGTATTTT
CASSVRRAPTDTQYF
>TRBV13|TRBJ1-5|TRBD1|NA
TGTGCCAGCAGCTTTCTAGGGCAGGGGGCTAAGTCTGGCAATCAGCCCCAGCATTTT
CASSFLGQGAKSGNQPQHF
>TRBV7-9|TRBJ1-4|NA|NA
TGTGCCAGCAGCCCCCAGACAGGCGGTAATGAAAAACTGTTTTTT
CASSPQTGGNEKLFF
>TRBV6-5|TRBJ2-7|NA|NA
TGTGCCAGCAGTTGGGACGGAACCTACGAGCAGTACTTC
CASSWDGTYEQYF
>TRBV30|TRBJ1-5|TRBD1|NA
TGTAGGCCGGATCGAGGGACAGGGAATAGGAGCAATCAGCCCCAGCATTTT
CRPDRGTGNRSNQPQHF
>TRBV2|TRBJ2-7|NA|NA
TGTGCCAGCGGTTGGCAAGCCTACGAGCAGTACTTC
CASGWQAYEQYF
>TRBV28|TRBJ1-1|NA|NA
TGTGCCAGCATCACATCGGGGGGCGCCACTGAAGCTTTCTTT
CASITSGGATEAFF
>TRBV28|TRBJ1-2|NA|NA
TGTGCCAGCAGTTCTACCCCGGAGAACTATGGCTACACCTTC
CASSSTPENYGYTF
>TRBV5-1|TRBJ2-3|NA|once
TGCGCCAGCAGCTCCCAATCCAGCGAGGCAGATACGCAGTATTTT
CASSSQSSEADTQYF
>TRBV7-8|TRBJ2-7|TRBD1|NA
TGTGCCAGCAGCCTTACAGGGGTCGGGCAGTACTTC
CASSLTGVGQYF
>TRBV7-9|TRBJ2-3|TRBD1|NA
TGTGCCAGCAGCCCTAGACAGGGGATAGGGACAGATACGCAGTATTTT
CASSPRQGIGTDTQYF
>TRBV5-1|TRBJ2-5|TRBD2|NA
TGCGCCAGCAGCGCGACTAGCGGGGGGTCTGAGACCCAGTACTTC
CASSATSGGSETQYF
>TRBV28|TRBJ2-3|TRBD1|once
TGTGCCAGCAGTAACGGAAAGGGGGCGAGAATGACAGATACGCAGTATTTT
CASSNGKGARMTDTQYF
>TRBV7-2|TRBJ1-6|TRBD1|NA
TGTGCCAGCAGCCCCAACGGACAGGGGGCTAATTCACCCCTCCACTTT
CASSPNGQGANSPLHF
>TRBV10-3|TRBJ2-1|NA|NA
TGTGCCATCAGTGGGGTAGGGGCCAATGAGCAGTTCTTC
CAISGVGANEQFF
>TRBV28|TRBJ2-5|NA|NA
TGTGCCAGCAGTAGCTCACAGGGCGAGACCCAGTACTTC
CASSSSQGETQYF
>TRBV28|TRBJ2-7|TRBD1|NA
TGTGCCAGCAGTTTAGGGACAGGGGGGGAGCAGTACTTC
CASSLGTGGEQYF
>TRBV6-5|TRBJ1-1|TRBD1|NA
TGTGCCAGCAGTTACCCCGGGACAGGGGGCAATGAAGCTTTCTTT
CASSYPGTGGNEAFF
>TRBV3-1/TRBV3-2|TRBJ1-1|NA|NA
TGTGCCAGCAGCCCACGCCCTGCGAACACTGAAGCTTTCTTT
CASSPRPANTEAFF
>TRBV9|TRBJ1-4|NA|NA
TGTGCCAGCAGCGTAGGCGGCGCAACTAATGAAAAACTGTTTTTT
CASSVGGATNEKLFF
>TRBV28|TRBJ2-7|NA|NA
TGTGCCAGCACCCAAATGGTGGCGCCCTACGAGCAGTACTTC
CASTQMVAPYEQYF
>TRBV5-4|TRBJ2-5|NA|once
TGTGCCAGCAGCCCTAGGGGCCCGAGACAGGGAGGACGGGAGACCCAGTACTTC
CASSPRGPRQGGRETQYF
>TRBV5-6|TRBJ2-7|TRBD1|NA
TGTGCCAGCAGCCTTCTGGGACAGGCCTACGAGCAGTACTTC
CASSLLGQAYEQYF
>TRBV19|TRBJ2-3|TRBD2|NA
TGTGCCAGTAGTATAGGGGATAGCGGGGAAGCAGATACGCAGTATTTT
CASSIGDSGEADTQYF
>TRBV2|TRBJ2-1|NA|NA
TGTGCCAGCAGTGGGGGCTACAATGAGCAGTTCTTC
CASSGGYNEQFF
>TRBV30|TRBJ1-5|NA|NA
TGTGCCTGGAGTGTACGCGCGGGCCAGCCCCAGCATTTT
CAWSVRAGQPQHF
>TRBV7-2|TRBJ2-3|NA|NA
TGTGCCAGCAGCTTTGGCATCGGGCCCACAGATACGCAGTATTTT
CASSFGIGPTDTQYF